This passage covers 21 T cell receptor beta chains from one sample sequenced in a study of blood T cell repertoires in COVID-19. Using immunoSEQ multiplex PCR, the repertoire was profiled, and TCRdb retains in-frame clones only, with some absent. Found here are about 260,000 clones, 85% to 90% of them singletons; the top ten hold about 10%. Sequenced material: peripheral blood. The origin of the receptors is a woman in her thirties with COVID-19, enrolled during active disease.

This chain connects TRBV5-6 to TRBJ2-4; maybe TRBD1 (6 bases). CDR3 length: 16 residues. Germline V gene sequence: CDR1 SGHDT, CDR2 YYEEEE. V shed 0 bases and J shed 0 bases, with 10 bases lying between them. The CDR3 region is CASSLGQGKAKNIQYF. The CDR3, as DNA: TGTGCCAGCAGCTTGGGCCAGGGGAAAGCCAAAAACATTCAGTACTTC.

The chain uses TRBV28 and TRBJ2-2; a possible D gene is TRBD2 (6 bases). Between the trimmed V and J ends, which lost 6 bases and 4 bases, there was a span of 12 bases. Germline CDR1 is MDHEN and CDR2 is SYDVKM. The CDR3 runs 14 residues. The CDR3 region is CASSPTGATGELFF. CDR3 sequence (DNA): TGTGCCAGCAGCCCCACGGGAGCCACCGGGGAGCTGTTTTTT.

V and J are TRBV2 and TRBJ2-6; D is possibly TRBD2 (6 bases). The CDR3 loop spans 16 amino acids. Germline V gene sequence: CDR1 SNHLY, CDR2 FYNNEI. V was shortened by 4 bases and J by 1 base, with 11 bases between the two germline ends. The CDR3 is CASSAPGRSGANVLTF. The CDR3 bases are TGTGCCAGCAGTGCCCCCGGGAGATCTGGGGCCAACGTCCTGACTTTC.

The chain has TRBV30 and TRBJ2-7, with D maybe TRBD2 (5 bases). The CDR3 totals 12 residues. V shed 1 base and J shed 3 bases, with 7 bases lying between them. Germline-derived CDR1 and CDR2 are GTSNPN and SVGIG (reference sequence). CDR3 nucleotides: TGTGCCTGGAGTGCCGGAGGCTACGAGCAGTACTTC. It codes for CAWSAGGYEQYF.

The CDR3 loop reads CASSETGGRYGYTF. CDR3 nucleotides: TGTGCCAGCAGTGAGACAGGGGGGAGGTATGGCTACACCTTC. The chain combines TRBV28 with TRBJ1-2; 9 nucleotides match TRBD1. Germline loops: CDR1 MDHEN, CDR2 SYDVKM. With 5 bases clipped from V and 5 bases from J, the junction kept 6 bases outside the gene matches. This CDR3 spans 14 amino acids.

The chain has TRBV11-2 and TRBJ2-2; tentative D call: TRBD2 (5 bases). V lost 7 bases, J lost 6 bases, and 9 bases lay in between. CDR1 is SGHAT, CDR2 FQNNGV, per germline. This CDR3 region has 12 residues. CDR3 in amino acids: CASTPRAGELFF. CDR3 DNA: TGTGCCAGCACTCCGAGGGCCGGGGAGCTGTTTTTT.

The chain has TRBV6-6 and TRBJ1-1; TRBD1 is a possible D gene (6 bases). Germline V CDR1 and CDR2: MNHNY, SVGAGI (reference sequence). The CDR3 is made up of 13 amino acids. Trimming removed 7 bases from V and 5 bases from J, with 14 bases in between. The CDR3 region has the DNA TGTGCCAGCATCAACAGGGCGGAGACTGAAGCTTTCTTT. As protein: CASINRAETEAFF.

CDR3 nucleotides: TGTGCCAGCAGTGGGCGGGAGAAACACAATGAGCAGTTCTTC. This codes for CASSGREKHNEQFF. This chain connects TRBV2 to TRBJ2-1, with 7 bases that match TRBD2. Germline CDR1 reads SNHLY; CDR2 reads FYNNEI. The trim removed 4 bases at V and 5 bases at J, leaving 5 bases unmatched. This CDR3 comprises 14 residues.

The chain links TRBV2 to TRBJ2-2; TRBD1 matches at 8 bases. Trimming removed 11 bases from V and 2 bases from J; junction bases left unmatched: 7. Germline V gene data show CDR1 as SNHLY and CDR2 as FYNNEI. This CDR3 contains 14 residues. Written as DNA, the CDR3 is TGTGCCGGAAGGACAGGGAAAAACACCGGGGAGCTGTTTTTT. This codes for CAGRTGKNTGELFF. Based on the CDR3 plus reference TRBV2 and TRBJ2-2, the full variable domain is EPEVTQTPSHQVTQMGQEVILRCVPISNHLYFYWYRQILGQKVEFLVSFYNNEISEKSEIFDDQFSVERPDGSNFTLKIRSTKLEDSAMYFCAGRTGKNTGELFFGEGSRLTVL.

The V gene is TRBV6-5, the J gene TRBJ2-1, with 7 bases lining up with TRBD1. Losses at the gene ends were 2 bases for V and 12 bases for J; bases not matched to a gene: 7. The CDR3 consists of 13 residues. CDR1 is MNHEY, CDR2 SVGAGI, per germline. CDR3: CASSYKRDSPQFF. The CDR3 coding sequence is TGTGCCAGCAGTTACAAGAGGGACAGCCCGCAGTTCTTC.

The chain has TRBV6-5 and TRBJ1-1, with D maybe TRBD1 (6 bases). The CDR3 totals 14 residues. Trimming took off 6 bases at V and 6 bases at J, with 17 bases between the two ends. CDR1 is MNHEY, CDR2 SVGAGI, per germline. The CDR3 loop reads CASSPAGARAEAFF. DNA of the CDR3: TGTGCCAGCAGCCCGGCGGGGGCGAGGGCTGAAGCTTTCTTT.

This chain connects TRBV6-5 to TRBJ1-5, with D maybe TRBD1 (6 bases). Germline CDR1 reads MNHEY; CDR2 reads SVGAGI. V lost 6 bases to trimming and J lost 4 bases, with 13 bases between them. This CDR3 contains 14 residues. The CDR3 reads CASRRDKWNQPQHF. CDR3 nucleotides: TGTGCCAGCAGAAGGGACAAGTGGAATCAGCCCCAGCATTTT.

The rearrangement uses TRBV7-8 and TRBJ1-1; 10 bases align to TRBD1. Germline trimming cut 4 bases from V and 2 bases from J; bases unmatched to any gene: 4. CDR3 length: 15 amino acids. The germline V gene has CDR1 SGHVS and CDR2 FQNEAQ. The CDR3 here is CASSSRTGGNTEAFF. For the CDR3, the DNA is TGTGCCAGCAGCTCAAGGACAGGGGGTAACACTGAAGCTTTCTTT.

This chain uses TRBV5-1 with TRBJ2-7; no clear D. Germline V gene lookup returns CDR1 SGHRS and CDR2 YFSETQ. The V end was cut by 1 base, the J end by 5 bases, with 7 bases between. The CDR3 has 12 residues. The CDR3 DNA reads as TGCGCCAGCAGCTTGACCTTAGACGAGCAGTACTTC. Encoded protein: CASSLTLDEQYF. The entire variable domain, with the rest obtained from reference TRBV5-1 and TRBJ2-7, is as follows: KAGVTQTPRYLIKTRGQQVTLSCSPISGHRSVSWYQQTPGQGLQFLFEYFSETQRNKGNFPGRFSGRQFSNSRSEMNVSTLELGDSALYLCASSLTLDEQYFGPGTRLTVT.

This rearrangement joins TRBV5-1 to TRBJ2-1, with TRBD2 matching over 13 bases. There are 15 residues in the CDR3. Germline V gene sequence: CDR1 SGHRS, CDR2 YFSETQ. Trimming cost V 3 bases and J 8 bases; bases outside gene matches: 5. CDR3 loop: CASSSGLAGVYEQFF. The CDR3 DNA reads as TGCGCCAGCAGCTCTGGACTAGCGGGAGTCTATGAGCAGTTCTTC.

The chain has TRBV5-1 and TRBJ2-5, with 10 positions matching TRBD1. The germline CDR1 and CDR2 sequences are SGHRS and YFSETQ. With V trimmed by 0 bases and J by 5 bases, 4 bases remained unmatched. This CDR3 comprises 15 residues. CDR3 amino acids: CASSLVGTGVETQYF. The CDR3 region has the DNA TGCGCCAGCAGCTTGGTAGGGACAGGGGTCGAGACCCAGTACTTC.

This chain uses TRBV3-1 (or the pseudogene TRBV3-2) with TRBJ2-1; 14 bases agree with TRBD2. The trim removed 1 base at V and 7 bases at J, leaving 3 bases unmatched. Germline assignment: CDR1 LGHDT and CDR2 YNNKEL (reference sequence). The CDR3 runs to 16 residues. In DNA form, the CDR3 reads TGTGCCAGCAGCCAAGGACTAGCGGGAGGGGGTAATGAGCAGTTCTTC. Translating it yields CASSQGLAGGGNEQFF.

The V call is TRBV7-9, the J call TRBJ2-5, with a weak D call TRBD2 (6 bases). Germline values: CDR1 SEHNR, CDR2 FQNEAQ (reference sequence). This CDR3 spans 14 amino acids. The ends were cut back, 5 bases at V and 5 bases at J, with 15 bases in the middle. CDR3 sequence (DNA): TGTGCCAGCAGCCGCCCGACTAGTGGGGAGACCCAGTACTTC. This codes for CASSRPTSGETQYF.

DNA of the CDR3: TGTGCCAGTAGTATGGGGACAGGGGGCCACACCGGGGAGCTGTTTTTT. Its translation is CASSMGTGGHTGELFF. The gene calls are TRBV19 and TRBJ2-2, with 12 bases aligning to TRBD1. Per the germline V gene, CDR1 is LNHDA and CDR2 is SQIVND (reference sequence). J lost 3 bases, V lost 3 bases, and 2 bases had no gene match. This CDR3 has 16 residues.

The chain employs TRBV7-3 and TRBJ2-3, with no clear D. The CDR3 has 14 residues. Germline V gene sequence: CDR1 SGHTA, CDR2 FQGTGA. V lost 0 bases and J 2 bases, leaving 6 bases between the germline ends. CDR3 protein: CASSLTGFTDTQYF. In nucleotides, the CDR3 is TGTGCCAGCAGCTTAACTGGCTTCACAGATACGCAGTATTTT.

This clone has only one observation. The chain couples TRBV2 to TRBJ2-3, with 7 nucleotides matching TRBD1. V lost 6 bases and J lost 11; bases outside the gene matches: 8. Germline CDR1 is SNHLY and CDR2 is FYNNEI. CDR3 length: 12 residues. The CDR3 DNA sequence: TGTGCCAGCAGGGGGAACAGGGGTGGGCAGTATTTT. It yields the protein CASRGNRGGQYF. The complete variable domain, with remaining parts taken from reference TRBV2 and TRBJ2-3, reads EPEVTQTPSHQVTQMGQEVILRCVPISNHLYFYWYRQILGQKVEFLVSFYNNEISEKSEIFDDQFSVERPDGSNFTLKIRSTKLEDSAMYFCASRGNRGGQYFGPGTRLTVL.